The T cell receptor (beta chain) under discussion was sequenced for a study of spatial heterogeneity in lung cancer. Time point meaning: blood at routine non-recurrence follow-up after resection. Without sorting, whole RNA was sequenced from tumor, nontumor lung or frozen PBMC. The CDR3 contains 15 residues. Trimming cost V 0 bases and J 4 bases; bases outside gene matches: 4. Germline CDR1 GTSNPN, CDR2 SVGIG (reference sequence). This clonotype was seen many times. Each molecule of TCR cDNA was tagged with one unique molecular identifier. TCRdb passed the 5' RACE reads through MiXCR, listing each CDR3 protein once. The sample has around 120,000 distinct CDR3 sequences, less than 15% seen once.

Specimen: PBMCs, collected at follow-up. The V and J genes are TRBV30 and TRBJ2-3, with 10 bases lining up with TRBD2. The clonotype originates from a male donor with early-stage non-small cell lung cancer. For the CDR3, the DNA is TGTGCCTGGAGTGTCGGAGCGGGGGGGGCAGATACGCAGTATTTT. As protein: CAWSVGAGGADTQYF.